The next 26 T cell receptor beta chains were all read from a single sample in a study of blood T cell repertoires in COVID-19. TCRdb's table, derived via immunoSEQ multiplex PCR, lists solely in-frame clones and lacks some. Of about 200,000 clones in the sample, around 75% are singletons; the top ten hold 5.5% to 7%. The specimen was peripheral blood. These receptor sequences come from a woman between 40 and 55 years old with COVID-19, enrolled during active disease.

The rearrangement uses TRBV15 and TRBJ2-5, with D possibly being TRBD2 (5 bases). Germline lookup yields CDR1 LNHNV and CDR2 YYDKDF (reference sequence). The CDR3 is made up of 15 amino acids. V dropped 0 bases and J dropped 5 bases, with 13 bases sitting between them. Here the CDR3 reads CATSRDWSGPETQYF. CDR3 nucleotide sequence: TGTGCCACCAGCAGAGATTGGAGCGGACCCGAGACCCAGTACTTC.

On this clone: Other DNA variants within this sample encode the same CDR3. The V call is TRBV18, the J call TRBJ2-7, with D tentatively TRBD1 (5 bases). The V and J ends lost 2 bases and 3 bases respectively, with 8 bases between them. The CDR3 has 13 amino acids. Germline V gene lookup returns CDR1 KGHSH and CDR2 LQKENI. The CDR3 DNA is TGTGCCAGCTCACCAGACAGCCTCTACGAGCAGTACTTC. Translated, it gives CASSPDSLYEQYF. The entire variable domain, with the rest obtained from reference TRBV18 and TRBJ2-7, is as follows: NAGVMQNPRHLVRRRGQEARLRCSPMKGHSHVYWYRQLPEEGLKFMVYLQKENIIDESGMPKERFSAEFPKEGPSILRIQQVVRGDSAAYFCASSPDSLYEQYFGPGTRLTVT.

The chain uses TRBV29-1 and TRBJ1-5, with 10 bases that match TRBD1. Germline values: CDR1 SQVTM, CDR2 ANQGSEA. The CDR3 runs 15 residues. After removal of 7 bases from V and 3 bases from J, the junction contained 9 bases not matched to a gene. The CDR3 here is CSAVGGQGFNQPQHF. The CDR3 DNA reads as TGCAGCGCCGTGGGGGGACAGGGGTTCAATCAGCCCCAGCATTTT.

The gene calls are TRBV5-1 and TRBJ2-1, with D possibly TRBD2 on 5 matching bases. Germline V gene data show CDR1 as SGHRS and CDR2 as YFSETQ. Trimming removed 4 bases at V and 0 bases at J, with 17 bases between. CDR3 length: 17 residues. The CDR3 DNA is TGCGCCAGCAGCCGAGCAGCGGTAAGCAGCTCCTACAATGAGCAGTTCTTC. It yields the protein CASSRAAVSSSYNEQFF. The full variable domain, rest sourced from reference TRBV5-1 and TRBJ2-1, is KAGVTQTPRYLIKTRGQQVTLSCSPISGHRSVSWYQQTPGQGLQFLFEYFSETQRNKGNFPGRFSGRQFSNSRSEMNVSTLELGDSALYLCASSRAAVSSSYNEQFFGPGTRLTVL.

CDR3 DNA: TGTGCCAGCAGTCCCGACGGGGGTGGTACGCCCCAGCATTTT. Translation gives CASSPDGGGTPQHF. This rearrangement joins TRBV2 to TRBJ1-5; TRBD1 might be the D (5 bases). The CDR3 has 14 residues. V shed 5 bases and J shed 9 bases, with 17 bases lying between them. Per germline, CDR1 SNHLY and CDR2 FYNNEI.

This chain joins TRBV6-5 and TRBJ2-1, with 7 nucleotides matching TRBD2. This CDR3 has 16 residues. The germline V gene encodes CDR1 MNHEY and CDR2 SVGAGI. Trimming removed 0 bases from V and 7 bases from J; junction bases left unmatched: 9. The CDR3 DNA follows: TGTGCCAGCAGTTACTCGTTCCGCGGGAGCCCAAATGAGCAGTTCTTC. Translating gives CASSYSFRGSPNEQFF.

The CDR3 protein is CASRSSFSGKETQYF. In DNA, the CDR3 is TGTGCCAGCAGATCATCGTTTAGCGGAAAAGAGACCCAGTACTTC. The chain recombines TRBV6-5 with TRBJ2-5; the D gene is possibly TRBD2 (6 bases). There are 15 residues in the CDR3. V lost 6 bases and J lost 3, with 17 bases in between. CDR1 MNHEY and CDR2 SVGAGI come from the germline V gene.

This clone was observed many times. J is TRBJ2-7 and V is TRBV4-2, with TRBD2 as a possible D gene (6 bases). Trimming cost V 0 bases and J 0 bases, with 9 bases left between them. Per the germline V gene, CDR1 is LGHNA and CDR2 is YNFKEQ. CDR3 length equals 15 residues. The CDR3 protein is CASSQEGTLSYEQYF. In DNA form, the CDR3 reads TGTGCCAGCAGCCAAGAGGGGACTCTCTCCTACGAGCAGTACTTC.

This chain joins TRBV7-9 and TRBJ1-4; 10 bases map to TRBD1. J was trimmed by 2 bases and V by 5 bases; bases with no gene match: 2. CDR1 is SEHNR, CDR2 FQNEAQ, per germline (reference sequence). This CDR3 has 15 residues. The CDR3 sequence: CASSLTGGTNEKLFF. CDR3 DNA: TGTGCCAGCAGCCTGACAGGGGGCACTAATGAAAAACTGTTTTTT.

This chain connects TRBV15 to TRBJ2-5, with 8 bases matching TRBD1. The CDR3 has 15 residues. Losses at the gene ends were 3 bases for V and 5 bases for J; bases not matched to a gene: 8. CDR1 is LNHNV and CDR2 is YYDKDF in the germline V gene (reference sequence). The CDR3 region has the DNA TGTGCCACCAGCAGGGCAGGGGGCATCTTGGAGACCCAGTACTTC. This codes for CATSRAGGILETQYF.

This clone was observed a single time. V gene TRBV2 combines with J gene TRBJ2-4; 7 bases align to TRBD2. The CDR3 totals 13 residues. Per the germline V gene, CDR1 is SNHLY and CDR2 is FYNNEI. V shed 11 bases, J shed 2 bases, and the junction held 6 bases outside the gene matches. CDR3 residues: CAGLGLSKNIQYF. CDR3 bases: TGTGCCGGACTAGGACTTTCCAAAAACATTCAGTACTTC.

The V and J genes are TRBV7-2 and TRBJ2-5; 11 bases agree with TRBD2. This CDR3 comprises 15 residues. V lost 4 bases and J lost 4; bases outside the gene matches: 5. Germline CDR1 reads SGHTA; CDR2 reads FQGNSA. CDR3 bases: TGTGCCAGCAGCTATAGCGGGGGGGCAGGAGAGACCCAGTACTTC. The encoded protein is CASSYSGGAGETQYF.

The chain uses TRBV7-3 and TRBJ2-1, with 7 bases lining up with TRBD1. The CDR3 totals 17 residues. Germline V lookup: CDR1 SGHTA, CDR2 FQGTGA. With 6 bases clipped from V and 0 bases from J, the junction kept 11 bases outside the gene matches. CDR3 sequence (DNA): TGTGCCAGCAGTCCCCGGCGACAGGGTTCCTCCTACAATGAGCAGTTCTTC. It is translated as CASSPRRQGSSYNEQFF.

The chain is built from TRBV5-4 and TRBJ1-1, with D unresolved. CDR1 and CDR2 from the germline V gene are SGHNT and YYREEE (reference sequence). The CDR3 is 15 amino acids. V dropped 4 bases and J dropped 4 bases, with 17 bases sitting between them. For the CDR3, the DNA is TGTGCCAGCAGCCCACCCGCGGGTAAGGCCACTGAAGCTTTCTTT. Translated: CASSPPAGKATEAFF.

In this sample, this clone turned up a few times. This chain uses TRBV5-1 with TRBJ1-1, with D possibly matching TRBD1 (6 bases). Germline CDR1 is SGHRS and CDR2 is YFSETQ. CDR3 size: 15 residues. V was clipped by 3 bases and J by 1 base, with 13 bases between them. In nucleotides, the CDR3 is TGCGCCAGCAGCTCGGGACACGGCCGGAACACTGAAGCTTTCTTT. Its protein is CASSSGHGRNTEAFF.

V is TRBV7-9 and J is TRBJ1-3; no clear D. The CDR3 sequence is 17 residues long. Germline CDR1 SEHNR, CDR2 FQNEAQ (reference sequence). Trimming took off 5 bases at V and 0 bases at J, with 17 bases between the two ends. CDR3 DNA: TGTGCCAGCAGCGTACGCTATACATGGGCCTCTGGAAACACCATATATTTT. Amino acids: CASSVRYTWASGNTIYF.

The chain links TRBV18 to TRBJ2-7; 7 bases match TRBD2. CDR1 KGHSH and CDR2 LQKENI come from the germline V gene. CDR3 length: 14 amino acids. V gave up 5 bases and J gave up 7 bases; unmatched junction bases: 11. The CDR3 nucleotides read TGTGCCAGCTCAGTGGGAGGGGTGGCACGAGAGCAGTACTTC. Translating it yields CASSVGGVAREQYF.

The DNA of the CDR3 is TGTGCCAGCAGCGTCGGCGGGATCGGGACCCAGTACTTC. This encodes CASSVGGIGTQYF. V and J are TRBV9 and TRBJ2-5, with D possibly matching TRBD2 (6 bases). Trimming removed 2 bases at V and 7 bases at J, with 12 bases between. The CDR3 extends over 13 amino acids. Germline CDR1 reads SGDLS; CDR2 reads YYNGEE. Complete variable domain (other parts from reference TRBV9 and TRBJ2-5): DSGVTQTPKHLITATGQRVTLRCSPRSGDLSVYWYQQSLDQGLQFLIQYYNGEERAKGNILERFSAQQFPDLHSELNLSSLELGDSALYFCASSVGGIGTQYFGPGTRLLVL.

The V call is TRBV4-1, the J call TRBJ1-1; D not resolved. The CDR3 has 13 amino acids. Between the trimmed V and J ends, which lost 0 bases and 8 bases, there was a span of 10 bases. Germline-derived CDR1 and CDR2 are MGHRA and YSYEKL. This CDR3 reads CASSQEIQAEAFF. Here the CDR3 DNA reads TGCGCCAGCAGCCAAGAAATCCAGGCCGAAGCTTTCTTT.

This clone occurred a few times. DNA for the CDR3: TGTGCCAGTAGTATAGTTCGGGGGTTGGTCACCAATCAGCCCCAGCATTTT. Its translation is CASSIVRGLVTNQPQHF. The chain combines TRBV19 with TRBJ1-5; maybe TRBD1 (5 bases). The V and J ends lost 1 base and 3 bases respectively, with 16 bases between them. CDR1 and CDR2 from the germline V gene are LNHDA and SQIVND (reference sequence). This CDR3 is 17 amino acids long.

The chain employs TRBV11-3 and TRBJ2-7; TRBD2 might be the D (6 bases). Germline V gene sequence: CDR1 SGHNT, CDR2 YENEEA. This CDR3 contains 13 residues. The V gene lost 5 bases and the J gene lost 6 bases, with 14 bases spanning the gap. The CDR3 nucleotides are TGTGCCAGCAGCCTACGGGAGATGGGCGAGCAGTACTTC. Protein product: CASSLREMGEQYF.

The chain combines TRBV9 with TRBJ1-1; D is unclear. Between the trimmed V and J ends, which lost 3 bases and 0 bases, there was a span of 15 bases. The CDR3 sequence is 16 residues long. The germline CDR1 and CDR2 sequences are SGDLS and YYNGEE. The chain's CDR3 is CASSATKVRVNTEAFF. The CDR3 DNA follows: TGTGCCAGCAGCGCAACGAAGGTGCGGGTGAACACTGAAGCTTTCTTT.

The V gene is TRBV4-1, the J gene TRBJ2-5, with a tentative D call TRBD1 (5 bases). Germline values: CDR1 MGHRA, CDR2 YSYEKL. The CDR3 covers 18 residues. Trimming removed 0 bases at V and 3 bases at J, with 20 bases between. The CDR3, as DNA: TGCGCCAGCAGCCAAGATGCGCGGCAGGGCCGGATTAAAGAGACCCAGTACTTC. Translating it yields CASSQDARQGRIKETQYF.

The V gene is TRBV20-1, the J gene TRBJ2-3; tentative D call: TRBD2 (6 bases). Trimming took 3 bases from V and 2 from J, leaving 9 bases between them. Germline V gene lookup returns CDR1 DFQATT and CDR2 SNEGSKA (reference sequence). The CDR3 totals 13 residues. CDR3 sequence (DNA): TGCAGTGCTAGTTTAGCGGCCACAGATACGCAGTATTTT. This translates into CSASLAATDTQYF.

The chain has TRBV19 and TRBJ2-7, with 7 bases identical to TRBD2. Germline CDR1 is LNHDA and CDR2 is SQIVND (reference sequence). Losses at the gene ends were 5 bases for V and 0 bases for J; bases not matched to a gene: 4. The CDR3 is 14 amino acids. The CDR3 coding sequence is TGTGCCAGTAGTCTAGCGGCTAGCTCCTACGAGCAGTACTTC. This encodes CASSLAASSYEQYF. Filled out from reference TRBV19 and TRBJ2-7, the complete variable domain reads DGGITQSPKYLFRKEGQNVTLSCEQNLNHDAMYWYRQDPGQGLRLIYYSQIVNDFQKGDIAEGYSVSREKKESFPLTVTSAQKNPTAFYLCASSLAASSYEQYFGPGTRLTVT.

This clone was observed once. The chain joins TRBV5-1 to TRBJ2-7; 8 nucleotides align to TRBD1. Germline CDR1 SGHRS, CDR2 YFSETQ. This CDR3 contains 15 residues. V trimming: 1 base; J trimming: 6 bases; junction bases outside the gene matches: 9. CDR3 in amino acids: CASSLQGQAVREQYF. For the CDR3, the DNA is TGCGCCAGCAGCTTGCAGGGACAGGCAGTCCGCGAGCAGTACTTC.